This TCR beta chain appears in the sequencing data of a study of T cell changes during pregnancy in multiple sclerosis. Deletions cut 2 bases from V and 4 bases from J, with 18 bases between. The germline gives CDR1 SQVTM, CDR2 ANQGSEA. The length of the CDR3 is 16 residues. TCRdb keeps only in-frame clones here, not all; method: immunoSEQ multiplex PCR. The table includes 45,000 to 60,000 clones, more than 90% detected once. Specimen: peripheral blood, collected after pregnancy. This sequence joins TRBV29-1 and TRBJ1-5, with D possibly matching TRBD1 (6 bases). The clonotype originates from a female donor in good health, enrolled as a control in a pregnancy study. The CDR3 region is CSVERRGGPNNQPQHF. The CDR3 DNA follows: TGCAGCGTTGAAAGGCGAGGGGGACCGAATAATCAGCCCCAGCATTTT. The variable domain in full, with the rest retrieved from reference TRBV29-1 and TRBJ1-5, is SAVISQKPSRDICQRGTSLTIQCQVDSQVTMMFWYRQQPGQSLTLIATANQGSEATYESGFVIDKFPISRPNLTFSTLTVSNMSPEDSSIYLCSVERRGGPNNQPQHFGDGTRLSIL.